Listed below are T cell receptor beta chains from one sample, sequenced in a study of T cell responses to AZD1222 COVID-19 vaccine. Using immunoSEQ multiplex PCR, the repertoire was profiled, and TCRdb retains in-frame clones only, with some absent. The table shows around 180,000 clones, with about 91% occurring only once. The input for sequencing was peripheral blood, taken on day 0 of AZD1222 vaccination. The receptors come from an adult in good health. Each CDR3 is given with its conserved first and last residue. Fields, in order: clone size, J gene, V gene, D gene, CDR3 protein, CDR3 DNA. A D gene is named only where the DNA matches it firmly. A row's size may be missing; if present it is once, few, many or a size class.

clone size: NA
J gene: TRBJ1-2
V gene: TRBV4-3
D gene: NA
CDR3 protein: CASSQDLGSGYGYTF
CDR3 DNA: TGCGCCAGCAGCCAAGATCTTGGCTCCGGCTATGGCTACACCTTC

clone size: NA
J gene: TRBJ1-1
V gene: TRBV27
D gene: NA
CDR3 protein: CASSFGVLNTEAFF
CDR3 DNA: TGTGCCAGCAGTTTCGGGGTTTTGAACACTGAAGCTTTCTTT

clone size: NA
J gene: TRBJ2-3
V gene: TRBV10-1
D gene: TRBD1
CDR3 protein: CASSESGGRGTDTQYF
CDR3 DNA: TGCGCCAGCAGTGAGTCAGGGGGCCGGGGCACAGATACGCAGTATTTT

clone size: few
J gene: TRBJ1-1
V gene: TRBV11-2
D gene: NA
CDR3 protein: CASSLNPAANTEAFF
CDR3 DNA: TGTGCCAGCAGCTTAAACCCAGCCGCGAACACTGAAGCTTTCTTT

clone size: NA
J gene: TRBJ1-4
V gene: TRBV7-8
D gene: NA
CDR3 protein: CASSPRKSPFGEKLFF
CDR3 DNA: TGTGCCAGCAGCCCCCGTAAGAGCCCGTTTGGTGAAAAACTGTTTTTT

clone size: once
J gene: TRBJ2-1
V gene: TRBV7-3
D gene: NA
CDR3 protein: CASSLTRDSEQFF
CDR3 DNA: TGTGCCAGCAGCTTAACGCGAGATAGTGAGCAGTTCTTC

clone size: once
J gene: TRBJ1-5
V gene: TRBV6-4
D gene: NA
CDR3 protein: CASSREEGQPQHF
CDR3 DNA: TGTGCCAGCAGTCGGGAAGAGGGGCAGCCCCAGCATTTT

clone size: NA
J gene: TRBJ2-3
V gene: TRBV7-2
D gene: NA
CDR3 protein: CASSFPPDTQYF
CDR3 DNA: TGTGCCAGCAGCTTCCCCCCAGATACGCAGTATTTT

clone size: NA
J gene: TRBJ1-1
V gene: TRBV9
D gene: NA
CDR3 protein: CASSVDRQVGRAEAFF
CDR3 DNA: TGTGCCAGCAGCGTAGACAGGCAAGTGGGTAGGGCTGAAGCTTTCTTT

clone size: few
J gene: TRBJ1-2
V gene: TRBV7-9
D gene: TRBD1
CDR3 protein: CASSSSGTAYGYTF
CDR3 DNA: TGTGCCAGCAGCTCCTCCGGGACAGCTTATGGCTACACCTTC

clone size: NA
J gene: TRBJ2-1
V gene: TRBV28
D gene: NA
CDR3 protein: CASSLSPGLGALSYNEQFF
CDR3 DNA: TGTGCCAGCAGTTTATCTCCGGGACTTGGGGCCCTCTCCTACAATGAGCAGTTCTTC

clone size: NA
J gene: TRBJ1-6
V gene: TRBV6-5
D gene: NA
CDR3 protein: CASMTDSPGRSPLHF
CDR3 DNA: TGTGCCAGCATGACCGACAGTCCTGGTCGGTCACCCCTCCACTTT

clone size: few
J gene: TRBJ2-3
V gene: TRBV6-4
D gene: TRBD2
CDR3 protein: CASSVAGGPDTQYF
CDR3 DNA: TGTGCCAGCAGTGTGGCGGGGGGGCCAGATACGCAGTATTTT

clone size: NA
J gene: TRBJ2-2
V gene: TRBV2
D gene: NA
CDR3 protein: CASSGSGDRTPSGELFF
CDR3 DNA: TGTGCCAGCAGCGGGTCGGGAGACCGCACCCCGTCCGGGGAGCTGTTTTTT

clone size: NA
J gene: TRBJ2-2
V gene: TRBV4-1
D gene: TRBD1
CDR3 protein: CASSSSVTGRNTGELFF
CDR3 DNA: TGCGCCAGCAGCTCAAGTGTGACAGGGAGGAACACCGGGGAGCTGTTTTTT

clone size: NA
J gene: TRBJ2-5
V gene: TRBV5-6
D gene: NA
CDR3 protein: CASSLIPTGVQETQYF
CDR3 DNA: TGTGCCAGCAGCTTAATCCCGACAGGAGTACAAGAGACCCAGTACTTC

clone size: once
J gene: TRBJ2-7
V gene: TRBV27
D gene: NA
CDR3 protein: CASSPDESYEQYF
CDR3 DNA: TGTGCCAGCAGCCCGGACGAGTCCTACGAGCAGTACTTC

clone size: few
J gene: TRBJ1-1
V gene: TRBV5-5
D gene: NA
CDR3 protein: CASSLFMNTEAFF
CDR3 DNA: TGTGCCAGCAGCTTATTCATGAACACTGAAGCTTTCTTT

clone size: NA
J gene: TRBJ2-1
V gene: TRBV6-4
D gene: TRBD2
CDR3 protein: CASSEETSGPYNEQFF
CDR3 DNA: TGTGCCAGCAGTGAAGAAACTAGCGGCCCCTACAATGAGCAGTTCTTC

clone size: few
J gene: TRBJ1-1
V gene: TRBV5-4
D gene: NA
CDR3 protein: CASSLESTNTEAFF
CDR3 DNA: TGTGCCAGCAGCTTGGAAAGTACGAACACTGAAGCTTTCTTT